These 28 T cell receptor beta chains came from one sample sequenced in a study of blood T cell repertoires in COVID-19. Using immunoSEQ multiplex PCR, the repertoire was profiled, and TCRdb retains in-frame clones only, with some absent. Altogether tens of thousands of clones are present, 86% being singletons, with the ten largest covering roughly 8%. Sequencing was carried out using peripheral blood. The source is a man between 25 and 39 years old with acute or convalescent COVID-19.

The rearrangement links TRBV18 to TRBJ2-6, with D uncertain. Trimming removed 0 bases at V and 2 bases at J, with 5 bases between. The CDR3 runs 15 residues. The germline V gene has CDR1 KGHSH and CDR2 LQKENI. The CDR3 spells CASSPPVAGANVLTF. CDR3 nucleotide sequence: TGTGCCAGCTCACCACCGGTAGCTGGGGCCAACGTCCTGACTTTC. Together with reference TRBV18 and TRBJ2-6, the CDR3 gives the full variable domain: NAGVMQNPRHLVRRRGQEARLRCSPMKGHSHVYWYRQLPEEGLKFMVYLQKENIIDESGMPKERFSAEFPKEGPSILRIQQVVRGDSAAYFCASSPPVAGANVLTFGAGSRLTVL.

CDR3 sequence: CASSQVGTSGKGGEQFF. The CDR3 DNA reads as TGTGCCAGCAGCCAGGTTGGGACTAGCGGGAAAGGAGGGGAGCAGTTCTTC. The chain is built from TRBV4-2 and TRBJ2-1, with 13 bases aligning to TRBD2. This CDR3 contains 17 residues. After removal of 3 bases from V and 10 bases from J, the junction contained 12 bases not matched to a gene. Per germline, CDR1 LGHNA and CDR2 YNFKEQ.

This clone was counted only a few times. The chain joins TRBV15 to TRBJ1-2, with 7 bases aligning to TRBD1. Germline trimming cut 3 bases from V and 7 bases from J; bases unmatched to any gene: 14. The CDR3 length is 16 residues. Germline V gene sequence: CDR1 LNHNV, CDR2 YYDKDF (reference sequence). The CDR3 DNA follows: TGTGCCACCAGCAGGGGTCCCGGGGACAGCCGTGGTGGCTACACCTTC. It codes for CATSRGPGDSRGGYTF.

The rearrangement joins TRBV28 to TRBJ2-5; TRBD1 agrees at 7 bases. CDR1 and CDR2 from the germline V gene are MDHEN and SYDVKM. The CDR3 contains 15 residues. V shed 2 bases and J 5 bases; nucleotides not matched to a gene: 8. CDR3 sequence: CASSLPKQGVETQYF. CDR3 coding DNA: TGTGCCAGCAGTTTACCCAAGCAGGGGGTGGAGACCCAGTACTTC. The full variable domain, with the rest looked up from reference TRBV28 and TRBJ2-5, is DVKVTQSSRYLVKRTGEKVFLECVQDMDHENMFWYRQDPGLGLRLIYFSYDVKMKEKGDIPEGYSVSREKKERFSLILESASTNQTSMYLCASSLPKQGVETQYFGPGTRLLVL.

The chain employs TRBV11-2 and TRBJ2-7; unclear D gene. Per germline, CDR1 SGHAT and CDR2 FQNNGV. Trimming took 2 bases from V and 7 from J, leaving 18 bases between them. The CDR3 spans 15 residues. CDR3: CASSLIRRVPVEQYF. The DNA for the CDR3 is TGTGCCAGCAGCTTAATACGTCGAGTCCCTGTGGAGCAGTACTTC.

The V and J genes are TRBV14 and TRBJ2-4; D is uncertain. Germline values: CDR1 SGHDN, CDR2 FVKESK. Trimming pared 0 bases from V and 12 bases from J, leaving 12 bases between. The CDR3 consists of 13 residues. The CDR3 region has the DNA TGTGCCAGCAGCCAAGATATAACAGCCCGTCAGTACTTC. Its protein product is CASSQDITARQYF.

The chain recombines TRBV28 with TRBJ1-2, with D unclear. This CDR3 is built from 13 residues. CDR1 and CDR2 from the germline V gene are MDHEN and SYDVKM. The V and J ends lost 5 bases and 8 bases respectively, with 15 bases between them. CDR3 sequence (DNA): TGTGCCAGCAGTCCACAGTCCCATGGGGGCTACACCTTC. Its translation is CASSPQSHGGYTF.

This clone has only one observation. V gene TRBV11-2 combines with J gene TRBJ2-3; D is perhaps TRBD2 (5 bases). Germline lookup yields CDR1 SGHAT and CDR2 FQNNGV. The CDR3 consists of 13 residues. V lost 1 base and J 6 bases, leaving 8 bases between the germline ends. CDR3 residues: CASSLVLADTQYF. In DNA, the CDR3 is TGTGCCAGCAGCTTAGTATTAGCGGATACGCAGTATTTT.

The V gene is TRBV7-9, the J gene TRBJ2-7; 7 nucleotides line up with TRBD1. Trimming cost V 4 bases and J 5 bases; bases outside gene matches: 14. The CDR3 is 16 residues long. In germline, CDR1 is SEHNR, CDR2 FQNEAQ (reference sequence). CDR3 amino acids: CASSSGQALYEDEQYF. The DNA of the CDR3 is TGTGCCAGCAGCTCAGGACAGGCCCTTTATGAGGACGAGCAGTACTTC.

This clone appeared a few times. The chain uses TRBV11-2 and TRBJ2-7; 9 bases match TRBD2. Germline V gives CDR1 SGHAT, CDR2 FQNNGV. With V trimmed by 6 bases and J by 2 bases, 11 bases remained unmatched. The CDR3 totals 16 residues. CDR3 protein: CASRDYIAGVPYEQYF. CDR3 sequence (DNA): TGTGCCAGCAGAGATTATATAGCGGGAGTCCCCTACGAGCAGTACTTC.

Concerning this clone: The sample holds other DNA sequences that translate to the same CDR3. The V gene is TRBV6-5, the J gene TRBJ2-1, with 7 bases fitting TRBD2. Germline V gives CDR1 MNHEY, CDR2 SVGAGI. The CDR3 loop spans 15 amino acids. The trim removed 5 bases at V and 1 base at J, leaving 5 bases unmatched. The CDR3 DNA follows: TGTGCCAGCAGTCTAGGGAGGGGTTCCTACAATGAGCAGTTCTTC. This gives the protein CASSLGRGSYNEQFF.

The rearrangement links TRBV30 to TRBJ1-4; tentatively, D is TRBD1 (6 bases). This CDR3 is 14 amino acids long. CDR1 is GTSNPN, CDR2 SVGIG, per germline (reference sequence). V dropped 2 bases and J dropped 7 bases, with 14 bases sitting between them. Here the CDR3 reads CAWSRGGSGEKLFF. In DNA, the CDR3 is TGTGCCTGGAGTAGGGGGGGGTCGGGTGAAAAACTGTTTTTT.

The rearrangement uses TRBV7-8 and TRBJ2-7; weak D call: TRBD2 (6 bases). The CDR3 extends over 13 amino acids. CDR1 SGHVS and CDR2 FQNEAQ come from the germline V gene. Trimming took off 3 bases at V and 0 bases at J, with 6 bases between the two ends. This CDR3 reads CASSFGSSYEQYF. The CDR3 DNA is TGTGCCAGCAGCTTCGGGAGCTCCTACGAGCAGTACTTC. The full variable domain, completed using reference TRBV7-8 and TRBJ2-7, is GAGVSQSPRYKVAKRGQDVALRCDPISGHVSLFWYQQALGQGPEFLTYFQNEAQLDKSGLPSDRFFAERPEGSVSTLKIQRTQQEDSAVYLCASSFGSSYEQYFGPGTRLTVT.

The genes are TRBV5-4 and TRBJ2-3; D perhaps matches TRBD2 (5 bases). Germline-derived CDR1 and CDR2 are SGHNT and YYREEE (reference sequence). This CDR3 has 13 residues. V lost 2 bases to trimming and J lost 4 bases, with 8 bases between them. Written as DNA, the CDR3 is TGTGCCAGCAGCTTAGCACTAGCAGATACGCAGTATTTT. It yields the protein CASSLALADTQYF.

The table lists this clone with a few counts. The chain carries TRBV19 and TRBJ2-7; possible D gene TRBD2, 5 bases. Deletions cut 5 bases from V and 3 bases from J, with 11 bases between. Germline CDR1 reads LNHDA; CDR2 reads SQIVND (reference sequence). The CDR3 has 13 amino acids. The CDR3 region is CASSLTRDYEQYF. CDR3 nucleotides: TGTGCCAGTAGTCTGACCCGGGACTACGAGCAGTACTTC.

A single count supports this clone. This sequence joins TRBV5-1 and TRBJ2-3; TRBD2 matches 8 bases. Germline CDR1 and CDR2: SGHRS and YFSETQ. V trimming: 2 bases; J trimming: 6 bases; junction bases outside the gene matches: 14. This CDR3 region has 17 residues. The CDR3 DNA follows: TGCGCCAGCAGCTTAGGGCGGACTAGCCGCCCTGGGGATACGCAGTATTTT. This codes for CASSLGRTSRPGDTQYF.

This chain joins TRBV27 and TRBJ1-1; no reliable D call. Germline V gene data show CDR1 as MNHEY and CDR2 as SMNVEV (reference sequence). The length of the CDR3 is 12 residues. Trimming pared 2 bases from V and 7 bases from J, leaving 8 bases between. The CDR3: CASSLGGSEAFF. In DNA form, the CDR3 reads TGTGCCAGCAGTTTAGGAGGGAGTGAAGCTTTCTTT.

V gene TRBV7-2 combines with J gene TRBJ1-2; D call uncertain. V was cut by 5 bases and J by 5 bases, with 6 bases left in between. This CDR3 has 11 amino acids. CDR1 is SGHTA, CDR2 FQGNSA, per germline. DNA for the CDR3: TGTGCCAGCAGCCCAGGATATGGCTACACCTTC. Amino acids: CASSPGYGYTF.

The chain links TRBV6-1 to TRBJ2-7; D is unclear. This CDR3 contains 16 residues. Germline V gene sequence: CDR1 MNHNS, CDR2 SASEGT. The V and J ends lost 3 bases and 0 bases respectively, with 15 bases between them. This CDR3 is CASSETFAEPSYEQYF. Here the CDR3 DNA reads TGTGCCAGCAGTGAGACGTTTGCGGAGCCCTCCTACGAGCAGTACTTC.

The chain uses TRBV18 and TRBJ1-1, with 8 bases fitting TRBD1. Looked up from germline, CDR1 is KGHSH and CDR2 is LQKENI. The CDR3 sequence is 18 residues long. Trimming cost V 3 bases and J 2 bases; bases outside gene matches: 14. The CDR3 region has the DNA TGTGCCAGCTCACCGCTACCACGGACAGGGCGGGAAAACACTGAAGCTTTCTTT. Amino acids: CASSPLPRTGRENTEAFF.

The chain is built from TRBV3-1 (or the pseudogene TRBV3-2) and TRBJ2-3, with 9 bases lining up with TRBD2. The CDR3 is 16 residues long. The trim removed 0 bases at V and 5 bases at J, leaving 6 bases unmatched. The germline V gene encodes CDR1 LGHDT and CDR2 YNNKEL (reference sequence). CDR3 DNA: TGTGCCAGCAGCCAAGAACCGGGACTAGCCGGAGATACGCAGTATTTT. Encoded protein: CASSQEPGLAGDTQYF.

The chain has TRBV12-3 or TRBV12-4 and TRBJ2-1; maybe TRBD2 (5 bases). This CDR3 region has 12 residues. The ends were cut back, 4 bases at V and 4 bases at J, with 5 bases in the middle. CDR3 amino acids: CASSWTYNEQFF. The DNA of the CDR3 is TGTGCCAGCAGTTGGACTTACAATGAGCAGTTCTTC.

This clone has just one count. The V call is TRBV2, the J call TRBJ2-3, with 9 positions matching TRBD1. V lost 6 bases and J lost 6; bases outside the gene matches: 4. This CDR3 is built from 13 residues. Germline CDR1 reads SNHLY; CDR2 reads FYNNEI. The CDR3 coding sequence is TGTGCCAGCAGAGGGACAGGGACCGATACGCAGTATTTT. This encodes CASRGTGTDTQYF.

The rearrangement uses TRBV27 and TRBJ2-7; D not certain. Germline CDR1 MNHEY, CDR2 SMNVEV (reference sequence). Trimming shortened V by 0 bases and J by 2 bases, and 11 bases separated the two germline ends. The CDR3 is 15 amino acids. CDR3 protein: CASSLSASQAYEQYF. The CDR3 DNA sequence: TGTGCCAGCAGTTTATCAGCAAGCCAGGCCTACGAGCAGTACTTC.

The chain uses TRBV9 and TRBJ2-2; no clear D. With 4 bases removed from V and 7 bases from J, the gap between germline ends came to 11 bases. The CDR3 length is 13 residues. CDR1 and CDR2 from the germline V gene are SGDLS and YYNGEE. This chain's CDR3 is CASSPSTVGELFF. DNA of the CDR3: TGTGCCAGCAGCCCTAGTACCGTCGGGGAGCTGTTTTTT.

This clone was observed a single time. The chain recombines TRBV28 with TRBJ2-2; TRBD2 agrees at 7 bases. Germline lookup yields CDR1 MDHEN and CDR2 SYDVKM. The ends lost 4 bases at V and 4 bases at J; junction bases unmatched: 0. The CDR3 is 13 amino acids. CDR3 protein: CASSWTSTGELFF. CDR3 nucleotides: TGTGCCAGCAGTTGGACTAGCACCGGGGAGCTGTTTTTT.

The J gene is TRBJ2-5, the V gene TRBV28, with a possible D match to TRBD1 (6 bases). This CDR3 has 15 amino acids. Germline loops: CDR1 MDHEN, CDR2 SYDVKM. V dropped 2 bases and J dropped 4 bases, with 14 bases sitting between them. CDR3 sequence: CASSLQTGRRETQYF. The DNA for the CDR3 is TGTGCCAGCAGTTTACAAACAGGGCGGCGAGAGACCCAGTACTTC.

The rearrangement uses TRBV28 and TRBJ2-7, with 7 nucleotides matching TRBD2. V dropped 6 bases and J dropped 0; count of bases not matched to a gene: 2. This CDR3 has 13 residues. Germline V gene lookup returns CDR1 MDHEN and CDR2 SYDVKM. The CDR3 here is CASRLADSYEQYF. The DNA of the CDR3 is TGTGCCAGCAGGCTAGCGGACTCCTACGAGCAGTACTTC.